The 28 T cell receptor beta chains below were found in one sample sequenced in a study of blood T cell repertoires in COVID-19. Clones were read by immunoSEQ multiplex PCR, and TCRdb kept only the in-frame ones, dropping some. The profile shows some 390,000 clones, approximately 89% of them singletons. The sequencing input was PBMCs or T cells enriched from blood (not recorded which). The origin of the receptors is a woman aged 30 to 39 who had recovered from COVID-19.

This clone was found once. This sequence joins TRBV27 and TRBJ2-7; TRBD1 is a possible D gene (6 bases). V was pared by 6 bases and J by 3 bases, with 15 bases between. Germline V gene data show CDR1 as MNHEY and CDR2 as SMNVEV (reference sequence). This CDR3 contains 14 residues. The CDR3 spells CASSQQGSNYEQYF. The CDR3 nucleotides read TGTGCCAGCAGCCAGCAGGGGTCAAACTACGAGCAGTACTTC.

The V gene is TRBV15, the J gene TRBJ2-1, with 8 bases fitting TRBD2. The CDR3 totals 14 residues. The V segment lost 1 base and the J segment 6 bases; nucleotides outside the gene matches: 2. Germline CDR1 is LNHNV and CDR2 is YYDKDF (reference sequence). CDR3 amino acids: CATSRGGTSNEQFF. CDR3 nucleotides: TGTGCCACCAGCAGAGGTGGGACTAGCAATGAGCAGTTCTTC.

The chain carries TRBV19 and TRBJ1-2, with TRBD1 matching 8 bases. From germline, CDR1 is LNHDA and CDR2 SQIVND (reference sequence). The CDR3 is 15 residues long. Trimming at V came to 3 bases and at J to 4 bases, leaving 7 bases not matched to a gene. DNA for the CDR3: TGTGCCAGTAGTATCGGACAGGGTTCGGGCTATGGCTACACCTTC. Translating gives CASSIGQGSGYGYTF.

The chain joins TRBV9 to TRBJ1-1, with a possible D match to TRBD1 (6 bases). The CDR3 length is 14 residues. V lost 3 bases and J lost 4, with 13 bases in between. Germline values: CDR1 SGDLS, CDR2 YYNGEE. Here the CDR3 reads CASSGKTGFTEAFF. CDR3 coding DNA: TGTGCCAGCAGCGGAAAAACAGGGTTCACTGAAGCTTTCTTT.

The J gene is TRBJ1-3, the V gene TRBV21-1; the tabulated D call, TRBD1, remains unverified against the DNA. TRBV21-1 is a documented pseudogene. The CDR3 spans 16 residues. CDR3 bases: TGTGCCAGCAGCAAAGCGGGACAGGGGTCCGGAAACACCATATATTTT. Protein product: CASSKAGQGSGNTIYF.

The chain links TRBV19 to TRBJ1-5; 7 nucleotides align to TRBD1. V gave up 5 bases and J gave up 0 bases; unmatched junction bases: 7. The germline V gene encodes CDR1 LNHDA and CDR2 SQIVND (reference sequence). CDR3 length equals 16 residues. DNA of the CDR3: TGTGCCAGTAGTTCCGGGACAGACCATAGCAATCAGCCCCAGCATTTT. Translation: CASSSGTDHSNQPQHF.

The chain links TRBV6-5 to TRBJ1-2, with a tentative D call TRBD1 (6 bases). V gave up 2 bases and J gave up 7 bases, with 11 bases separating them. This CDR3 is 13 amino acids long. Germline assignment: CDR1 MNHEY and CDR2 SVGAGI. Written as DNA, the CDR3 is TGTGCCAGCAGTTACGGGACATCTTCTGGCTACACCTTC. Its translation: CASSYGTSSGYTF.

This rearrangement joins TRBV7-2 to TRBJ1-6; D is undetermined. The CDR3 runs 15 residues. Trimming stripped 1 base from V and 9 bases from J, with 13 bases between. CDR1 is SGHTA and CDR2 is FQGNSA in the germline V gene. The CDR3 protein is CASSLGPPPGSPLHF. Written as DNA, the CDR3 is TGTGCCAGCAGCTTAGGTCCCCCCCCCGGTTCACCCCTCCACTTT.

This clone was found once. The genes are TRBV18 and TRBJ1-5; D remains unclear. Germline V gene lookup returns CDR1 KGHSH and CDR2 LQKENI. This CDR3 is 14 amino acids long. V was pared by 5 bases and J by 6 bases, with 14 bases between. The CDR3 DNA reads as TGTGCCAGCTCAGACGAGGGTTTAGGTCAGCCCCAGCATTTT. Translating it yields CASSDEGLGQPQHF.

The rearrangement joins TRBV6-5 to TRBJ1-1; D not resolved. Per the germline V gene, CDR1 is MNHEY and CDR2 is SVGAGI. V was trimmed by 5 bases and J by 10 bases, leaving 11 bases between them. The CDR3 is made up of 11 amino acids. Here the CDR3 DNA reads TGTGCCAGCAGTAGAGGAGGGATAGCTTTCTTT. Translating gives CASSRGGIAFF.

This chain joins TRBV4-3 and TRBJ2-1; D is possibly TRBD2 (6 bases). Per germline, CDR1 LGHNA and CDR2 YSLEER. V lost 3 bases and J lost 9, with 18 bases in between. There are 15 residues in the CDR3. DNA of the CDR3: TGCGCCAGCAGCCAGAGGGACTGGGGCAATAGTGAGCAGTTCTTC. This translates into CASSQRDWGNSEQFF.

V gene TRBV5-1 combines with J gene TRBJ2-7; weak D call: TRBD1 (7 bases). Trimming left V 4 bases short and J 3 bases short, with 17 bases between. The CDR3 length is 15 residues. Germline CDR1 is SGHRS and CDR2 is YFSETQ. The CDR3 here is CASSLGGWDSYEQYF. The CDR3 region has the DNA TGCGCCAGCAGCCTTGGGGGGTGGGACAGCTACGAGCAGTACTTC. Looking up the rest from reference TRBV5-1 and TRBJ2-7 gives the full variable domain: KAGVTQTPRYLIKTRGQQVTLSCSPISGHRSVSWYQQTPGQGLQFLFEYFSETQRNKGNFPGRFSGRQFSNSRSEMNVSTLELGDSALYLCASSLGGWDSYEQYFGPGTRLTVT.

This clone is a singleton in its sample. The gene calls are TRBV10-1 and TRBJ2-1; no clear D gene. There are 14 residues in the CDR3. The V gene's germline CDR1 is WNHNN and CDR2 SYGVQD (reference sequence). V lost 3 bases, J lost 7 bases, and 13 bases lay in between. The CDR3 is CASSERLEKNEQFF. The CDR3 DNA reads TGCGCCAGCAGTGAAAGGCTAGAAAAGAATGAGCAGTTCTTC.

This clone has a single count. The J gene is TRBJ2-5, the V gene TRBV19; 7 nucleotides line up with TRBD1. Looked up from germline, CDR1 is LNHDA and CDR2 is SQIVND (reference sequence). With V trimmed by 7 bases and J by 2 bases, 4 bases remained unmatched. CDR3 length: 13 residues. CDR3 bases: TGTGCCAGTAAGCAGGGGGTGCAAGAGACCCAGTACTTC. Protein: CASKQGVQETQYF.

The count of this clone is one. The V call is TRBV13, the J call TRBJ1-1; 10 bases align to TRBD1. The CDR3 has 16 residues. The germline gives CDR1 PRHDT, CDR2 FYEKMQ (reference sequence). V trimming: 5 bases; J trimming: 1 base; junction bases outside the gene matches: 7. The CDR3 DNA follows: TGTGCCAGCAGCAGGAGGACAGGGGGAAAGAACACTGAAGCTTTCTTT. Translated, it gives CASSRRTGGKNTEAFF.

The gene calls are TRBV9 and TRBJ1-6, with D possibly being TRBD1 (5 bases). The CDR3 loop spans 15 amino acids. V lost 2 bases, J lost 8 bases, and 14 bases lay in between. From germline, CDR1 is SGDLS and CDR2 YYNGEE. This CDR3 reads CASSVQGIRDSPLHF. The CDR3 DNA is TGTGCCAGCAGCGTCCAGGGTATACGGGATTCACCCCTCCACTTT.

Turning to this clone: The same CDR3 can be traced to other DNA sequences in this sample. V gene TRBV7-6 combines with J gene TRBJ1-1; D possibly corresponds to TRBD1 (5 bases). Trimming stripped 1 base from V and 2 bases from J, with 8 bases between. This CDR3 spans 14 amino acids. Germline V gene lookup returns CDR1 SGHVS and CDR2 FNYEAQ. CDR3 nucleotide sequence: TGTGCCAGCAGCTTAGGGGGGGGAAACACTGAAGCTTTCTTT. It encodes CASSLGGGNTEAFF.

This clone was detected only a few times. This sequence joins TRBV5-1 and TRBJ1-2; D remains unclear. Germline V CDR1 and CDR2: SGHRS, YFSETQ. The V gene lost 5 bases and the J gene lost 4 bases, with 12 bases spanning the gap. The CDR3 totals 13 residues. The CDR3 nucleotides read TGCGCCAGCAGTTCGGAGCGGAGCTATGGCTACACCTTC. Its translation: CASSSERSYGYTF.

The chain links TRBV2 to TRBJ2-7; tentatively, D is TRBD2 (5 bases). Germline V gives CDR1 SNHLY, CDR2 FYNNEI. The V and J ends lost 3 bases and 3 bases respectively, with 9 bases between them. This CDR3 is built from 13 residues. The CDR3 sequence is CASSEGVGYEQYF. Written as DNA, the CDR3 is TGTGCCAGCAGTGAGGGAGTGGGCTACGAGCAGTACTTC. The full variable domain, rest sourced from reference TRBV2 and TRBJ2-7, is EPEVTQTPSHQVTQMGQEVILRCVPISNHLYFYWYRQILGQKVEFLVSFYNNEISEKSEIFDDQFSVERPDGSNFTLKIRSTKLEDSAMYFCASSEGVGYEQYFGPGTRLTVT.

The chain combines TRBV11-3 with TRBJ2-2; 8 bases match TRBD2. The V gene's germline CDR1 is SGHNT and CDR2 YENEEA. J was trimmed by 5 bases and V by 5 bases; bases with no gene match: 13. This CDR3 has 17 residues. This chain's CDR3 is CASSARAGTRGTGELFF. In DNA, the CDR3 is TGTGCCAGCAGCGCTCGAGCCGGGACTAGAGGGACCGGGGAGCTGTTTTTT.

The rearrangement uses TRBV2 and TRBJ1-1; no firm D call. Trimming removed 8 bases from V and 2 bases from J, with 12 bases in between. Germline loops: CDR1 SNHLY, CDR2 FYNNEI. The CDR3 covers 13 residues. The CDR3 here is CASGGAFNTEAFF. CDR3 DNA sequence: TGTGCCAGCGGAGGAGCTTTTAACACTGAAGCTTTCTTT.

J is TRBJ1-1 and V is TRBV7-9, with 8 positions matching TRBD1. With V trimmed by 5 bases and J by 1 base, 9 bases remained unmatched. Germline V lookup: CDR1 SEHNR, CDR2 FQNEAQ (reference sequence). The CDR3 covers 16 residues. The CDR3, as DNA: TGTGCCAGCAGCCCGACCGGACAGGGTCAGAACACTGAAGCTTTCTTT. Translated, it gives CASSPTGQGQNTEAFF. Drawing the rest from reference TRBV7-9 and TRBJ1-1, the complete variable domain is DTGVSQNPRHKITKRGQNVTFRCDPISEHNRLYWYRQTLGQGPEFLTYFQNEAQLEKSRLLSDRFSAERPKGSFSTLEIQRTEQGDSAMYLCASSPTGQGQNTEAFFGQGTRLTVV.

The chain recombines TRBV7-2 with TRBJ1-2, with 9 bases matching TRBD1. The CDR3 covers 17 residues. Germline CDR1 and CDR2: SGHTA and FQGNSA. The V and J ends lost 5 bases and 4 bases, in that order; junction bases with no gene match: 14. CDR3: CASSGRAGTGSLYGYTF. The CDR3, as DNA: TGTGCCAGCAGCGGTAGAGCCGGGACAGGGTCCCTCTATGGCTACACCTTC.

The chain combines TRBV28 with TRBJ1-2; 7 nucleotides line up with TRBD1. The germline CDR1 and CDR2 sequences are MDHEN and SYDVKM. CDR3 length: 14 residues. The junction had 8 bases not matched to a gene; V was cut back by 5 bases and J by 5 bases. The CDR3 here is CASSPQGSSYGYTF. Written as DNA, the CDR3 is TGTGCCAGCAGTCCACAGGGGTCCTCTTATGGCTACACCTTC.

The chain combines TRBV5-1 with TRBJ2-7; 7 nucleotides agree with TRBD1. The CDR3 totals 13 residues. Germline V CDR1 and CDR2: SGHRS, YFSETQ. With V trimmed by 3 bases and J by 5 bases, 5 bases remained unmatched. CDR3 DNA sequence: TGCGCCAGCAGCTCGGGACAGTCTAACGAGCAGTACTTC. Its translation is CASSSGQSNEQYF. Together with reference TRBV5-1 and TRBJ2-7, the CDR3 gives the full variable domain: KAGVTQTPRYLIKTRGQQVTLSCSPISGHRSVSWYQQTPGQGLQFLFEYFSETQRNKGNFPGRFSGRQFSNSRSEMNVSTLELGDSALYLCASSSGQSNEQYFGPGTRLTVT.

This chain joins TRBV28 and TRBJ1-6; tentatively, D is TRBD1 (6 bases). CDR3 length: 14 residues. Germline CDR1 and CDR2: MDHEN and SYDVKM. Trimming cost V 2 bases and J 7 bases, with 9 bases left between them. CDR3 amino acids: CASSLTGLNSPLHF. The CDR3 nucleotides read TGTGCCAGCAGTTTAACAGGGTTGAATTCACCCCTCCACTTT.

This sequence joins TRBV7-2 and TRBJ1-1, with D tentatively TRBD1 (5 bases). V was clipped by 2 bases and J by 6 bases, with 13 bases between them. Per germline, CDR1 SGHTA and CDR2 FQGNSA. This CDR3 contains 14 residues. CDR3 sequence: CASSLYGGYSEAFF. The CDR3 coding sequence is TGTGCCAGCAGCTTATATGGGGGGTATTCTGAAGCTTTCTTT.

This sequence joins TRBV18 and TRBJ2-7; 13 nucleotides line up with TRBD2. Per the germline V gene, CDR1 is KGHSH and CDR2 is LQKENI. With V trimmed by 0 bases and J by 6 bases, 8 bases remained unmatched. CDR3 length equals 17 residues. This chain's CDR3 is CASSPPGLAGLRGEQYF. DNA of the CDR3: TGTGCCAGCTCACCACCGGGACTAGCGGGACTCCGGGGCGAGCAGTACTTC.